This entry features one T cell receptor (beta chain) sequence. Its specificity is not known. Every donor provided one heparinised blood draw, which averaged about 120 mL. All sorted populations exceeded 95% purity. The CDR3 contains 13 residues. Trimming pared 5 bases from V and 9 bases from J, leaving 17 bases between. Germline CDR1 GTSNPN, CDR2 SVGIG (reference sequence). The data are from a study of beta chain features in type 1 diabetes. Background on the study: Examination covered around 110 million sorted cells spanning all samples. Study outcomes and limitations: PCR may have favored shorter templates equally in patients and controls.

cDNA synthesis used the whole RNA isolate, giving expressed TCRB sequences. Data came from immunoSEQ multiplex PCR; TCRdb stores just in-frame clones and leaves some out. Of hundreds of thousands of clones in the sample, less than 15% were seen once. The genes are TRBV30 and TRBJ2-1; D is tentatively TRBD1 or TRBD2 (5 bases each). The clonotype comes from a man aged 25-40 years in good health. Sequencing was carried out using central memory CD4+ T cells from blood. CDR3 coding DNA: TGTGCCTGGTCCACAAACTGGGGGAGTGAGCAGTTCTTC. Protein sequence: CAWSTNWGSEQFF.